This T cell receptor (beta chain) was documented in a study of vaccination and CD4 T cells after COVID-19. Study at large: The cells were exposed to overlapping spike peptides originating from SARS-CoV-2, HCoV-NL63, HCoV-OC43 and HCoV-229E for stimulation. Notes on the study in general: A nonsignificant median increase from about 20 to 38 SARS-CoV-2-reactive clonotypes was observed.

Germline values: CDR1 SGHRS, CDR2 YFSETQ. The CDR3 sequence is 17 residues long. Unmatched junction bases numbered 11, after V lost 0 bases and J lost 2 bases. Treatment given: approximately 11-day PBMC culture with coronavirus spike peptide pools or control peptides (ViraFEST assay). Concerning this clonotype itself: Its antigen is not identified.

Cultured CD4+ T cell DNA underwent sequencing with the Oncomine TCR Beta short-read assay. TCRdb reanalysed the PCR reads using MiXCR and keeps one entry per CDR3 protein. The repertoire includes about 10,000 distinct CDR3 sequences, around 25% of them detected once, and 20% to 30% sits in the top ten. This clonotype was sampled from a human donor who received a COVID-19 vaccine. V is TRBV5-1 and J is TRBJ2-7; 7 nucleotides agree with TRBD2. The sample consisted of CD4+ T cells from blood, cultured in vitro, taken before SARS-CoV-2 vaccination. The CDR3 loop reads CASSLAFVSSGTYEQYF. The CDR3 region has the DNA TGCGCCAGCAGCTTGGCTTTTGTCTCTAGCGGTACCTACGAGCAGTACTTC.